This T cell receptor (beta chain) was sequenced during a study of OX40 agonist ivuxolimab in advanced cancers. Across the study: Patients were treated with ivuxolimab, an agonistic anti-OX40 (CD134) antibody.

V dropped 3 bases and J dropped 5 bases, with 16 bases sitting between them. This CDR3 has 15 amino acids. CDR1 KGHSH and CDR2 LQKENI come from the germline V gene. Some clones are missing from TCRdb's copy, which holds only in-frame ones; the method was immunoSEQ multiplex PCR. The sample shows tens of thousands of clones, around four fifths of them seen only once. This clonotype was sampled from an adult with an advanced solid tumor such as melanoma, head and neck, liver or kidney cancer. The chain joins TRBV18 to TRBJ1-2; D remains ambiguous. This sample comprised CD4+ or CD8+ T cells sorted from blood, obtained in a trial of the OX40 agonist ivuxolimab. In nucleotides, the CDR3 is TGTGCCAGCTCACCTGCTAGTGTTTCCGGTTATGGCTACACCTTC. It specifies CASSPASVSGYGYTF.